Below, 13 T cell receptor beta chains from the same sample are listed, as sequenced in a study of cytomegalovirus exposure and HLA in healthy donors. PCR used 60 Vbeta primers and 13 Jbeta primers. The repertoire was sequenced with immunoSEQ multiplex PCR; TCRdb's copy has only in-frame clones and lacks some. The sample holds approximately 160,000 clones; roughly 80% are singletons and the top ten take roughly 13%. Sample: PBMCs. Receptor source: a woman aged 50 to 65 in good health and CMV-seropositive.

Concerning this clone itself: At one of its ends the junction is not consistent with the germline gene, which may arise from a read error. The chain joins TRBV2 to TRBJ1-3; weak D call: TRBD1 (5 bases). CDR1 SNHLY and CDR2 FYNNEI come from the germline V gene. The CDR3 spans 14 residues. DNA of the CDR3: TGTGCCAGCAGTTCCGACAGTCATGGAAGCACCATATATTTT. Translated: CASSSDSHGSTIYF.

This chain uses TRBV19 with TRBJ2-5; 8 bases are a match to TRBD1. The J call may be wrong; the DNA end is better matched by TRBJ2-7. The CDR3 is made up of 14 amino acids. CDR1 LNHDA and CDR2 SQIVND come from the germline V gene (reference sequence). The CDR3 coding sequence is TGTGCCAGTAGTACCCGACAGGGGAACTACGAGCAGTACTTC. Translation: CASSTRQGNYEQYF.

The chain uses TRBV27 and TRBJ2-1; no clear D gene. The germline V gene has CDR1 MNHEY and CDR2 SMNVEV (reference sequence). The CDR3 sequence is 15 residues long. V was shortened by 4 bases and J by 5 bases, with 15 bases between the two germline ends. CDR3 loop: CASSSRRKSDNEQFF. In DNA form, the CDR3 reads TGTGCCAGCAGTTCACGGCGGAAGAGCGACAATGAGCAGTTCTTC.

The genes are TRBV29-1 and TRBJ2-5; TRBD1 agrees at 8 bases. Trimming took 6 bases from V and 1 from J; bases not matched to a gene: 1. Per the germline V gene, CDR1 is SQVTM and CDR2 is ANQGSEA. CDR3 length: 12 amino acids. CDR3 sequence (DNA): TGCAGCGTCGGACAGGGCCAAGAGACCCAGTACTTC. This gives the protein CSVGQGQETQYF.

The V gene is TRBV5-5, the J gene TRBJ1-4, with 10 positions matching TRBD1. The germline V gene encodes CDR1 SGHKS and CDR2 YYEKEE (reference sequence). CDR3 length equals 17 residues. V trimming: 2 bases; J trimming: 4 bases; junction bases outside the gene matches: 8. DNA of the CDR3: TGTGCCAGCAGCTTTGGAGACAGGGGGCCTGTTAATGAAAAACTGTTTTTT. As protein: CASSFGDRGPVNEKLFF.

This rearrangement joins TRBV9 to TRBJ1-3; 7 positions agree with TRBD1. This CDR3 comprises 16 residues. The V segment lost 3 bases and the J segment 0 bases; nucleotides outside the gene matches: 6. CDR1 is SGDLS and CDR2 is YYNGEE in the germline V gene. The CDR3 DNA reads as TGTGCCAGCAGCGCAGGGGGGACACCCTCTGGAAACACCATATATTTT. This translates into CASSAGGTPSGNTIYF.

The chain is built from TRBV5-6 and TRBJ2-2; a weak D match, TRBD2 (6 bases). Germline V gives CDR1 SGHDT, CDR2 YYEEEE. This CDR3 is 15 amino acids long. V was trimmed by 2 bases and J by 4 bases, leaving 12 bases between them. The CDR3 nucleotides are TGTGCCAGCAGCTTCACCGGGACTTTCACCGGGGAGCTGTTTTTT. Protein sequence: CASSFTGTFTGELFF.

The table lists this clone with a count of one. V usage is TRBV5-1 and J usage is TRBJ2-7, with TRBD2 matching over 7 bases. V lost 0 bases, J lost 4 bases, and 7 bases stayed unmatched. Germline lookup yields CDR1 SGHRS and CDR2 YFSETQ. The CDR3 covers 15 residues. CDR3 sequence reads: CASSLASGVVYEQYF. The CDR3 DNA follows: TGCGCCAGCAGCTTGGCCAGCGGGGTAGTATACGAGCAGTACTTC. Combining the CDR3 with reference TRBV5-1 and TRBJ2-7 gives the whole variable domain KAGVTQTPRYLIKTRGQQVTLSCSPISGHRSVSWYQQTPGQGLQFLFEYFSETQRNKGNFPGRFSGRQFSNSRSEMNVSTLELGDSALYLCASSLASGVVYEQYFGPGTRLTVT.

The V and J genes are TRBV29-1 and TRBJ2-1, with D possibly being TRBD2 (6 bases). From germline, CDR1 is SQVTM and CDR2 ANQGSEA. The V gene lost 3 bases and the J gene lost 7 bases, with 13 bases spanning the gap. This CDR3 spans 13 amino acids. Written as DNA, the CDR3 is TGCAGCGTTGATGCCAAGGGGAGGAATGAGCAGTTCTTC. This codes for CSVDAKGRNEQFF.

This clone was recorded only once. The rearrangement uses TRBV6-5 and TRBJ2-7; tentatively, D is TRBD2 (6 bases). CDR3 length: 12 amino acids. V lost 4 bases and J 4 bases, leaving 8 bases between the germline ends. Germline CDR1 MNHEY, CDR2 SVGAGI. CDR3 DNA: TGTGCCAGCAGTTTGGGGGGTTACGAGCAGTACTTC. Its protein product is CASSLGGYEQYF.

This sequence joins TRBV12-2 and TRBJ1-1; the D call TRBD1 from the table was never checked on the DNA. TRBV12-2 corresponds to a pseudogene. There are 17 residues in the CDR3. The CDR3 bases are TGTGCAAGTCGCTATCGGACAGATAATACCATGAACACTGAAGCTTTCTTT. Residues: CASRYRTDNTMNTEAFF.

This clone came up a few times. The chain carries TRBV5-1 and TRBJ2-1; 8 bases match TRBD2. The germline CDR1 and CDR2 sequences are SGHRS and YFSETQ. CDR3 length: 13 amino acids. The J segment lost 7 bases and the V segment lost 6 bases, leaving 6 bases of the junction unmatched. CDR3 sequence: CASIGGGMNEQFF. CDR3 in DNA: TGCGCCAGCATCGGCGGGGGGATGAATGAGCAGTTCTTC.

The J gene is TRBJ2-7, the V gene TRBV6-1; TRBD2 matches 14 bases. Trimming at V came to 6 bases and at J to 6 bases, leaving 4 bases not matched to a gene. The CDR3 totals 14 residues. Germline V CDR1 and CDR2: MNHNS, SASEGT. DNA of the CDR3: TGTGCCAGCAGGGAGACTAGCGGGGGGGCCGAGCAGTACTTC. Protein sequence: CASRETSGGAEQYF.